The clone carrying this T cell receptor (beta chain) was observed a single time. Its matching antigen is unknown. This sample also contains other DNA sequences that code for the same CDR3. The time point here: blood 2 weeks post-SBRT. The sample's treatment: 15 Gy SBRT to primary tumor, nephrectomy 4 weeks later. Radiation-treated patients gave blood at baseline, week 2 and week 4. The patient's renal cell carcinoma had clear cell pathology. The method was immunoSEQ multiplex PCR; TCRdb's version includes in-frame clones alone and lacks a portion of them. This table has more than 95,000 clones, around 82% appearing once. Germline loops: CDR1 SGHNT, CDR2 YYREEE (reference sequence). This CDR3 comprises 12 residues. Trimming removed 0 bases from V and 3 bases from J, with 3 bases in between. These data belong to a study of radiation and T cells in renal cell carcinoma. Study-level results: No pretreatment tumor biopsies were available for baseline clonotypes.

The receptor comes from a man aged 45-65 years with renal cell carcinoma. The genes are TRBV5-4 and TRBJ2-5; D uncertain. The sample in question was blood, obtained from a patient whose treatment included radiotherapy and nephrectomy. CDR3 in DNA: TGTGCCAGCAGCTTGGGGGAAGAGACCCAGTACTTC. This sequence encodes CASSLGEETQYF.